This TCR beta chain originates from a study of control samples from healthy donors and cancer patients. In this sample, this clone turned up once. The CDR3 covers 13 residues. V lost 2 bases to trimming and J lost 7 bases, with 12 bases between them. Sequencing used immunoSEQ multiplex PCR; TCRdb keeps in-frame clones, though not all of them. Here the sample spans 100,000 to 150,000 clones, less than 95% being singletons. The rearrangement uses TRBV23-1 and TRBJ2-7; D not certain. TRBV23-1 is recorded as an ORF, its role being uncertain. Sequencing input: blood. This TCR was sampled from a man aged 30 to 45 in good health. Here the CDR3 DNA reads TGCGCCAGCAGTCAAGTGACAAGGCGAGAGCAGTACTTC. It codes for CASSQVTRREQYF.